This T cell receptor (beta chain) was profiled in a study of graft-versus-host responses after intestinal transplantation. Across the whole study: All recipients were transplanted with multivisceral, liver-intestinal, or isolated intestinal grafts. The recipients all started with anti-thymocyte globulin induction and then took tacrolimus and steroids for 3 to 4 years. Study-wide points: Some GvH clones appeared in ileal mucosa or blood before recipient bone marrow. Clonal ratios of graft-versus-host to host-versus-graft in allografts were high for patients exhibiting graft-donor T cell macrochimerism.

From the graft tissue, intraepithelial and lamina propria lymphocytes were released through processing. Data came from immunoSEQ multiplex PCR; TCRdb stores just in-frame clones and leaves some out. Of roughly 15,000 clones in the sample, around three quarters were seen once. On this clone: Antigen: not known.

The CDR3 is made up of 15 amino acids. Germline CDR1 is SGDLS and CDR2 is YYNGEE. The V end was cut by 0 bases, the J end by 3 bases, with 9 bases between. The TCR was taken from a human patient who received an intestinal transplant, so some T cells may come from the graft donor. This chain links TRBV9 with TRBJ2-2; D is possibly TRBD2 (7 bases). The material sequenced was ileum tissue, taken almost 470 days after intestinal transplant. CDR3 DNA sequence: TGTGCCAGCAGCGTAGCGGGGGGCCACACCGGGGAGCTGTTTTTT. It encodes CASSVAGGHTGELFF.